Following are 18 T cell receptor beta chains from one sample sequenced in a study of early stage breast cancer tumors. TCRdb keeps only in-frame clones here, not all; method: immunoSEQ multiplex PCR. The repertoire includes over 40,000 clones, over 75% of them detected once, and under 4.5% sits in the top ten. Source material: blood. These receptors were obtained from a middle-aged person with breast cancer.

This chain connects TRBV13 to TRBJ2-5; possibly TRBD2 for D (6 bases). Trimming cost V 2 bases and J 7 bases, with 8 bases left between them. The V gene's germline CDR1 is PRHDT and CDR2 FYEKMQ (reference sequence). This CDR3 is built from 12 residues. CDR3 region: CASSLRRGTQYF. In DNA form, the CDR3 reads TGTGCCAGCAGCTTACGGCGGGGGACCCAGTACTTC.

The CDR3 sequence: CASTGTGPDEQFF. The CDR3, as DNA: TGTGCCAGCACCGGGACAGGGCCGGATGAGCAGTTCTTC. The chain recombines TRBV27 with TRBJ2-1; 9 bases are a match to TRBD1. The CDR3 consists of 13 residues. The V and J ends lost 7 bases and 8 bases, in that order; junction bases with no gene match: 6. Per the germline V gene, CDR1 is MNHEY and CDR2 is SMNVEV (reference sequence).

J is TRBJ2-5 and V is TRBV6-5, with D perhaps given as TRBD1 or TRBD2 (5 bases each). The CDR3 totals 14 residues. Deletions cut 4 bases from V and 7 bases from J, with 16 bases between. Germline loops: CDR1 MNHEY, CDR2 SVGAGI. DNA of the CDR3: TGTGCCAGCAGTTTCAATCGGGGCCAGGGGACCCAGTACTTC. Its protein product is CASSFNRGQGTQYF.

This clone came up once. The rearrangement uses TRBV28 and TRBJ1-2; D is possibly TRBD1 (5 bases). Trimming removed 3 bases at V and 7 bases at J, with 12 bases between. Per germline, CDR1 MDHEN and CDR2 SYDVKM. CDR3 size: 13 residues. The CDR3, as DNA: TGTGCCAGCAGTTTGGGACGGCCCTCTGGCTACACCTTC. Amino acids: CASSLGRPSGYTF.

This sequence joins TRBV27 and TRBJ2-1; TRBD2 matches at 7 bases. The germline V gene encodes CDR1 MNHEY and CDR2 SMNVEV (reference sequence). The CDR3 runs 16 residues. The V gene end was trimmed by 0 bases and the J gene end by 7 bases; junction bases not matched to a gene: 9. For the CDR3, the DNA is TGTGCCAGCAGTTTATCTTTTCTAGCGGCTCGTAATGAGCAGTTCTTC. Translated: CASSLSFLAARNEQFF.

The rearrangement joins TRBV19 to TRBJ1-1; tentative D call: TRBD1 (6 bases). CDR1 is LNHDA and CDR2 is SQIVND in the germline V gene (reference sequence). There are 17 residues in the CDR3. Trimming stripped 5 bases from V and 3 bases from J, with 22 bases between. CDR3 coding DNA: TGTGCCAGTAGTGGGGGGAGGACAGCAACGTCCGACACTGAAGCTTTCTTT. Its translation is CASSGGRTATSDTEAFF.

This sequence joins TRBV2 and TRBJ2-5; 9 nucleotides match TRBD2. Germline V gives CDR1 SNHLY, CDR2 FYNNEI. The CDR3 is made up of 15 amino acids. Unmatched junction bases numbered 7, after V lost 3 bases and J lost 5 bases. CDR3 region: CASSELAGVGETQYF. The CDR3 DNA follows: TGTGCCAGCAGTGAGTTAGCGGGAGTTGGGGAGACCCAGTACTTC.

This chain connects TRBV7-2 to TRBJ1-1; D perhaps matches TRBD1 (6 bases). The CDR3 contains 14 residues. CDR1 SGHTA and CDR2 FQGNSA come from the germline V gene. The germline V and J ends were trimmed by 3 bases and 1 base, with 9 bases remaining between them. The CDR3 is CASSFSTGNTEAFF. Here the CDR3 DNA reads TGTGCCAGCAGCTTCTCGACAGGGAACACTGAAGCTTTCTTT.

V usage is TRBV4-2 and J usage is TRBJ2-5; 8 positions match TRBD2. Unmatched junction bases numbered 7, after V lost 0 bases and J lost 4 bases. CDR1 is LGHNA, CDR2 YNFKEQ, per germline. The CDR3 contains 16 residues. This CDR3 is CASSQEVRLAGETQYF. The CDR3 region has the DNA TGTGCCAGCAGCCAAGAGGTTCGGCTAGCGGGAGAGACCCAGTACTTC.

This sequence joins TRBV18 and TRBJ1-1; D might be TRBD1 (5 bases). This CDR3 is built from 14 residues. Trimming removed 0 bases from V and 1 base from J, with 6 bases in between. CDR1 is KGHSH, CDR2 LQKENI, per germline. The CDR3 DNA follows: TGTGCCAGCTCACCACCCGACAGGAACACTGAAGCTTTCTTT. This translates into CASSPPDRNTEAFF. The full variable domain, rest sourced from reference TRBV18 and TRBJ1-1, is NAGVMQNPRHLVRRRGQEARLRCSPMKGHSHVYWYRQLPEEGLKFMVYLQKENIIDESGMPKERFSAEFPKEGPSILRIQQVVRGDSAAYFCASSPPDRNTEAFFGQGTRLTVV.

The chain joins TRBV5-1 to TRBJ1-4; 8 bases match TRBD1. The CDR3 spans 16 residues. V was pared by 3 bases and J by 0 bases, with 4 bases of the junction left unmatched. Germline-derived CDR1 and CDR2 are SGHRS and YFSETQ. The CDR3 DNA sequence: TGCGCCAGCAGCTCGGGACAGGTTTCAACTAATGAAAAACTGTTTTTT. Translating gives CASSSGQVSTNEKLFF.

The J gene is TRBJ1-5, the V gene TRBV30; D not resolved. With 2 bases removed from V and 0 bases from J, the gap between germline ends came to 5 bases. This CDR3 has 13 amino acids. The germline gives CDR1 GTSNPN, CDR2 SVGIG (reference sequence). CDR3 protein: CAWSRSSNQPQHF. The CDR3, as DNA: TGTGCCTGGAGTAGGAGTAGCAATCAGCCCCAGCATTTT.

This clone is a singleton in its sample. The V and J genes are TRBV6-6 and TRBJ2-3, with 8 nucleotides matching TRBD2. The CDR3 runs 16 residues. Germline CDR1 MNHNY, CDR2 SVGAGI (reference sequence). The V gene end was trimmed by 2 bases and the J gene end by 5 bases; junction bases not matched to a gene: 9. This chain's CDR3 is CASSYQTSGARDTQYF. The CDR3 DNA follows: TGTGCCAGCAGTTACCAAACTAGCGGAGCAAGAGATACGCAGTATTTT.

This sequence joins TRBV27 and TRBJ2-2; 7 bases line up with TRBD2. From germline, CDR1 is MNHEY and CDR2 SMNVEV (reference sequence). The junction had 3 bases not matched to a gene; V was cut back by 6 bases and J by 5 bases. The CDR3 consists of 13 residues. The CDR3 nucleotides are TGTGCCAGCAGGTGGGGGGGTACCGGGGAGCTGTTTTTT. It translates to CASRWGGTGELFF.

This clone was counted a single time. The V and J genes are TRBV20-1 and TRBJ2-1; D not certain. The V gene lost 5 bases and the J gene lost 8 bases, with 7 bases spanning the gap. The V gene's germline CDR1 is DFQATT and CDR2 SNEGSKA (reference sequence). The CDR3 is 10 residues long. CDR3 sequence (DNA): TGCAGTGCTTGGAGAGATGAGCAGTTCTTC. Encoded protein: CSAWRDEQFF.

CDR3 protein: CASSWAFGPGETQYF. CDR3 sequence (DNA): TGTGCCAGCAGTTGGGCCTTTGGGCCAGGAGAGACCCAGTACTTC. This chain links TRBV6-6 with TRBJ2-5; D gene unclear. This CDR3 region has 15 residues. V was shortened by 4 bases and J by 4 bases, with 16 bases between the two germline ends. The germline V gene encodes CDR1 MNHNY and CDR2 SVGAGI (reference sequence).

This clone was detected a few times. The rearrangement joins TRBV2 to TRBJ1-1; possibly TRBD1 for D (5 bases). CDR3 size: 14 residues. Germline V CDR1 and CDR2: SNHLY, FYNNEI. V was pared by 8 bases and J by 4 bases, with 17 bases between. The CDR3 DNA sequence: TGTGCCAGCGGTCTGGGGGTCGGCAGCACTGAAGCTTTCTTT. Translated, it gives CASGLGVGSTEAFF.

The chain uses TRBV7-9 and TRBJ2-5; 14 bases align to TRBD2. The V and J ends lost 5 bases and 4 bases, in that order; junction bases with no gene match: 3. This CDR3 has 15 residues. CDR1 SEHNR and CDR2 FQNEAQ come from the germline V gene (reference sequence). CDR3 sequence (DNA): TGTGCCAGCAGCATCGGGACTAGCGGGAGAGAGACCCAGTACTTC. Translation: CASSIGTSGRETQYF.